This record covers a single T cell receptor beta chain. Its target is not known. This specimen comes from a study of CD8+ T cells in alopecia areata. Study background: It was 6 to 18 months of tofacitinib, and then there were 6 months off drug. The study's findings and limits: Lesional scalp, notably in alopecia totalis/universalis, had clonality above that of normal scalp.

RNA, once extracted, was reverse transcribed into cDNA for use as the sequencing template. Method: immunoSEQ multiplex PCR; TCRdb's copy keeps in-frame clones and lacks some. The table records roughly 200,000 clones, roughly 59% of them present only once. Lesional scalp punch biopsies and peripheral blood were collected from alopecia areata patients. The CDR3 spans 17 residues. Germline V gene sequence: CDR1 KGHSH, CDR2 LQKENI. V lost 2 bases and J lost 0, with 13 bases in between. The gene calls are TRBV18 and TRBJ2-2, with D tentatively TRBD2 (5 bases). The sequence derives from a human donor with alopecia areata. The source was CD4+ T cells sorted from blood, collected at week 0. In nucleotides, the CDR3 is TGTGCCAGCTCACCAAGCGGTGGAACCCCGAACACCGGGGAGCTGTTTTTT. It translates to CASSPSGGTPNTGELFF.